This T cell receptor beta chain is from a study of T cell responses to AZD1222 COVID-19 vaccine. The V end lost 1 base, the J end lost 8 bases, and 15 bases lay between the germline ends. The CDR3 has 15 amino acids. Germline V gives CDR1 SGHDN, CDR2 FVKESK. Study findings and constraints: Receipt of two AZD1222 doses was followed by a rise in Spike-specific TCR breadth and depth. Reports indicate that nearly half of spike-specific TCRs are directed at unmutated variant regions. Clonal diversity was possibly underestimated, and the donors were mostly white British, with more females.

Clones were sequenced by immunoSEQ multiplex PCR, and TCRdb holds only the in-frame ones, with some missing. The sample includes nearly 110,000 clones, 87% of them seen just once. On this clone itself: Its target is unknown.

This clonotype originated in an adult who received the AZD1222 COVID-19 vaccine. The chain is built from TRBV14 and TRBJ2-4, with D maybe TRBD2 (5 bases). The sample was peripheral blood, taken 28 days after the second AZD1222 dose. The chain's CDR3 is CASSQAENPRDIQYF. The CDR3 DNA follows: TGTGCCAGCAGCCAAGCTGAAAATCCGAGGGACATTCAGTACTTC.